This passage covers 30 T cell receptor beta chains from one sample sequenced in a study of tumor and adjacent non-tumor tissue in lung cancer. TCRbeta libraries were built with three rounds of nested PCR, modified from ARM-PCR. One entry per CDR3 protein, called by TCRdb with MiXCR from the multiplex PCR reads. Here the sample spans 40,000 to 55,000 distinct CDR3 sequences, roughly 69% being singletons. RNA was extracted from bulk tissue without any cell sorting. The normal lung tissue was taken more than 3 cm from the tumor edge. The sequenced sample was distant non-tumor lung tissue. The receptors here all came from a woman aged 55-70 years with non-small cell lung cancer.

This clonotype was detected ten times or more. The chain couples TRBV5-1 to TRBJ1-1; no clear D gene. The V gene lost 0 bases and the J gene lost 2 bases, with 5 bases spanning the gap. Germline V gene lookup returns CDR1 SGHRS and CDR2 YFSETQ. The CDR3 extends over 13 amino acids. This CDR3 reads CASSLEDNTEAFF. CDR3 nucleotides: TGCGCCAGCAGCTTGGAGGACAACACTGAAGCTTTCTTT.

Points on this clonotype: The junction departs from germline at one end; a sequencing error may be responsible. The chain uses TRBV6-2 or TRBV6-3 and TRBJ2-7; 9 nucleotides match TRBD1. Germline assignment: CDR1 MNHEY and CDR2 SVGEGT. The CDR3 is 15 residues long. DNA of the CDR3: TGTGTCAGCAGCTACTCCGGGGACAGGGTCTACGAGCAGTACTTC. As protein: CVSSYSGDRVYEQYF.

Comment on this clonotype: One junction end does not reproduce the germline sequence, and a read error may be involved. The chain uses TRBV4-1 and TRBJ1-2, with D hard to call. Germline V lookup: CDR1 MGHRA, CDR2 YSYEKL. The CDR3 extends over 14 amino acids. In DNA, the CDR3 is TGTGCCAGCAGCCAAACCGCCGGCCTCTATGGCTACATCTTC. This translates into CASSQTAGLYGYIF.

In the case of this clonotype: Germline is not matched at one junction end, which may reflect a read error. The genes are TRBV4-1 and TRBJ1-6; D call uncertain. Germline CDR1 MGHRA, CDR2 YSYEKL. The CDR3 loop spans 12 amino acids. CDR3 loop: CVSSQPGLPLHF. Written as DNA, the CDR3 is TGCGTCAGCAGCCAACCCGGCTTGCCCCTCCACTTT.

A word on this clonotype: A junction end diverges from the germline sequence, so it may reflect a read error. CDR3 residues: CASSRRQSRNQTQHF. CDR3 bases: TGTGCCAGCAGCCGACGACAGAGCCGTAATCAGACCCAGCATTTT. The V gene is TRBV28, the J gene TRBJ1-5; TRBD1 might be the D (5 bases). CDR3 length: 15 residues. The germline V gene encodes CDR1 MDHEN and CDR2 SYDVKM.

J is TRBJ2-3 and V is TRBV28; D is unresolved. The CDR3 sequence is 11 residues long. V was trimmed by 3 bases and J by 7 bases, leaving 5 bases between them. Per the germline V gene, CDR1 is MDHEN and CDR2 is SYDVKM. The DNA of the CDR3 is TGTGCCAGCAGTTTTGTAAATACGCAGTATTTT. Translated, it gives CASSFVNTQYF.

V and J are TRBV2 and TRBJ2-3; D may be TRBD2 (5 bases). Germline V gene data show CDR1 as SNHLY and CDR2 as FYNNEI. Trimming cost V 1 base and J 0 bases, with 14 bases left between them. This CDR3 contains 17 residues. CDR3 DNA sequence: TGTGCCAGCAGTGAAGGGTTATCGGGAACCAGCACAGATACGCAGTATTTT. Translating gives CASSEGLSGTSTDTQYF. Using reference TRBV2 and TRBJ2-3 for the parts outside the CDR3, the full variable domain is EPEVTQTPSHQVTQMGQEVILRCVPISNHLYFYWYRQILGQKVEFLVSFYNNEISEKSEIFDDQFSVERPDGSNFTLKIRSTKLEDSAMYFCASSEGLSGTSTDTQYFGPGTRLTVL.

With regard to this clonotype: A read error may account for a junction end that differs from germline. This rearrangement joins TRBV12-3 or TRBV12-4 to TRBJ2-5; TRBD2 matches at 9 bases. This CDR3 contains 15 residues. The CDR3 coding sequence is TGTGTCAGCCGCGCTAGCGGGGAGTACCAAGAGACCCAGTACTTC. Translation gives CVSRASGEYQETQYF.

V and J are TRBV7-8 and TRBJ2-5, with 7 bases matching TRBD2. The germline gives CDR1 SGHVS, CDR2 FQNEAQ. The CDR3 consists of 14 residues. The V segment lost 6 bases and the J segment 0 bases; nucleotides outside the gene matches: 4. CDR3 in amino acids: CASSAGDHQETQYF. Written as DNA, the CDR3 is TGTGCCAGCAGTGCGGGGGACCACCAAGAGACCCAGTACTTC.

A word on this clonotype: At one of its ends the junction is not consistent with the germline gene, which may arise from a read error. The chain employs TRBV11-2 and TRBJ1-4; TRBD1 aligns across 12 bases. The CDR3 has 17 amino acids. Germline CDR1 SGHAT, CDR2 FQNNGV. The CDR3 is CASNLMGQGARDEKLFF. CDR3 coding DNA: TGTGCCAGCAACTTAATGGGACAGGGGGCCCGTGATGAAAAACTGTTTTTT. Using reference TRBV11-2 and TRBJ1-4 for the parts outside the CDR3, the full variable domain is EAGVAQSPRYKIIEKRQSVAFWCNPISGHATLYWYQQILGQGPKLLIQFQNNGVVDDSQLPKDRFSAERLKGVDSTLKIQPAKLEDSAVYLCASNLMGQGARDEKLFFGSGTQLSVL.

Remarks on this clonotype: This may be a read error, as it is one base from a much larger clone. The chain links TRBV5-1 to TRBJ2-1; D not certain. CDR3 length equals 14 residues. CDR1 and CDR2 (germline): SGHRS, YFSETQ. V was clipped by 5 bases and J by 5 bases, with 14 bases between them. Here the CDR3 reads CASSLWVQNNEQFF. CDR3 sequence (DNA): TGCGCCAGCAGTTTGTGGGTACAAAACAATGAGCAGTTCTTC.

A remark on this clonotype: A junction end diverges from the germline sequence, so it may reflect a read error. The V and J genes are TRBV5-4 and TRBJ2-7; weak D call: TRBD2 (5 bases). CDR1 and CDR2 (germline): SGHNT, YYREEE (reference sequence). The CDR3 spans 14 residues. Written as DNA, the CDR3 is TGTGTCAGCAGCTTTACCCGGACTCCCTGCGAGCAGTACTTC. Amino acid sequence: CVSSFTRTPCEQYF.

Note on this clonotype: The CDR3 carries no conserved terminal phenylalanine or tryptophan, so it likely arises from a read error. The chain uses TRBV12-3 or TRBV12-4 and TRBJ1-4, with no clear D. V was clipped by 3 bases and J by 2 bases, with 13 bases between them. The CDR3 has 16 residues. CDR3 bases: TGTGCCAGCAGTTTGGCGAGAGGGATCACTAATGAAAAACTGTTTATT. It yields the protein CASSLARGITNEKLFI.

This sequence joins TRBV10-3 and TRBJ1-1, with D possibly TRBD1 on 6 matching bases. V dropped 3 bases and J dropped 9 bases, with 17 bases sitting between them. Germline V gene lookup returns CDR1 ENHRY and CDR2 SYGVKD. CDR3 length: 14 amino acids. DNA of the CDR3: TGTGCCATCAGTGATGAGACAGGAGGTCAGCAAGCTTTCTTT. Amino acid sequence: CAISDETGGQQAFF.

Many counts were recorded for this clonotype. This chain connects TRBV24-1 to TRBJ1-1; maybe TRBD1 (6 bases). V was pared by 7 bases and J by 5 bases, with 16 bases between. Germline lookup yields CDR1 KGHDR and CDR2 SFDVKD. This CDR3 has 14 residues. Here the CDR3 reads CATRGSQGKTEAFF. CDR3 DNA sequence: TGTGCCACCAGAGGTAGTCAGGGGAAAACTGAAGCTTTCTTT.

A note on this clonotype: This is likely a read error, given that the CDR3 carries no conserved phenylalanine or tryptophan at its end. The CDR3 DNA is TGTGCCAGCAGGATAAGCTCTCGGGCCAACGTCCTGACTATC. Its translation: CASRISSRANVLTI. J is TRBJ2-6 and V is TRBV12-3 or TRBV12-4; no reliable D call. The CDR3 contains 14 residues.

A remark on this clonotype: No conserved phenylalanine or tryptophan ends this CDR3, so it is likely a read error. The rearrangement uses TRBV7-8 and TRBJ2-7, with 9 nucleotides matching TRBD1. The V gene's germline CDR1 is SGHVS and CDR2 FQNEAQ. The CDR3 has 14 residues. J lost 6 bases, V lost 1 base, and 4 bases had no gene match. CDR3: CASSLGTGETEQYL. Here the CDR3 DNA reads TGTGCCAGCAGCTTAGGGACAGGGGAAACCGAGCAGTACCTC.

Concerning this clonotype: A read error may account for a junction end that differs from germline. The chain employs TRBV4-1 and TRBJ2-2; TRBD2 might be the D (5 bases). The length of the CDR3 is 18 residues. Germline-derived CDR1 and CDR2 are MGHRA and YSYEKL. The CDR3 reads CPSSQVFLLRGRTGELFF. Here the CDR3 DNA reads TGCCCCAGCAGCCAAGTTTTCCTGCTAAGAGGGCGGACCGGGGAGCTGTTTTTT.

A note on this clonotype: An end of the junction differs from the germline gene, which may be a read error. The chain uses TRBV6-5 and TRBJ1-5; D remains unclear. CDR1 and CDR2 (germline): MNHEY, SVGAGI. This CDR3 region has 17 residues. The CDR3 region is CVSSSIRGPRDNQPQHF. The CDR3 DNA is TGTGTCAGCAGTAGCATAAGAGGGCCTAGGGACAATCAGCCCCAGCATTTT.

A word on this clonotype: A junction end diverges from the germline sequence, so it may reflect a read error. The chain couples TRBV12-3 or TRBV12-4 to TRBJ2-3; 12 bases are a match to TRBD2. CDR3 length: 18 residues. CDR3 nucleotides: TGTGCCAACAGTTTAGCACTTCTAGCGGGGGGGGTGACAGATACGCAGTATTTT. Its protein product is CANSLALLAGGVTDTQYF.

A remark on this clonotype: At one end the junction does not follow the germline gene, possibly because of a read error. V usage is TRBV6-5 and J usage is TRBJ2-2; 10 positions match TRBD1. The length of the CDR3 is 17 residues. Germline V gene data show CDR1 as MNHEY and CDR2 as SVGAGI. CDR3 in DNA: TGTGCCAGCAGTTACAAGACAGGGGGCGCAAACACTGGGGGGCTGTTTTTT. Translating it yields CASSYKTGGANTGGLFF.

In the case of this clonotype: A junction end diverges from the germline sequence, so it may reflect a read error. The chain recombines TRBV29-1 with TRBJ2-3; D possibly corresponds to TRBD2 (5 bases). CDR1 SQVTM and CDR2 ANQGSEA come from the germline V gene. The CDR3 spans 12 residues. The CDR3 DNA is TGCAGCGCGACTACGTCGACCCATACGCAGTGTTTT. Its protein product is CSATTSTHTQCF.

As for this clonotype: An end of the junction does not agree with germline; a read error may underlie this. For the CDR3, the DNA is TGTGCCAGCAGTTTGCACCAGAATACTGGAGCTTTCTTT. This codes for CASSLHQNTGAFF. This chain joins TRBV28 and TRBJ1-1, with no clear D. Germline values: CDR1 MDHEN, CDR2 SYDVKM. There are 13 residues in the CDR3.

This clonotype was counted ten times or more. The V gene is TRBV10-3, the J gene TRBJ2-2; 9 positions match TRBD1. In germline, CDR1 is ENHRY, CDR2 SYGVKD. The CDR3 is 15 amino acids. With V trimmed by 2 bases and J by 5 bases, 3 bases remained unmatched. The CDR3 loop reads CAISEIQGATGELFF. The CDR3 coding sequence is TGTGCCATCAGTGAGATACAGGGGGCGACCGGGGAGCTGTTTTTT.

This clonotype was observed many times. The rearrangement links TRBV6-5 to TRBJ1-6; D unclear. The germline CDR1 and CDR2 sequences are MNHEY and SVGAGI. V was trimmed by 2 bases and J by 4 bases, leaving 6 bases between them. There are 14 residues in the CDR3. The CDR3 loop reads CASSYAAYNSPLHF. The CDR3 DNA reads as TGTGCCAGCAGTTACGCAGCTTATAATTCACCCCTCCACTTT.

Of note for this clonotype: At one end, the junction sequence differs from germline, possibly due to a read error. The rearrangement uses TRBV11-2 and TRBJ1-6, with D perhaps matching TRBD1 (5 bases). The CDR3 has 15 amino acids. From germline, CDR1 is SGHAT and CDR2 FQNNGV. CDR3 loop: CASSLGPTGVSPLHF. The CDR3 DNA reads as TGTGCCAGTAGCTTGGGGCCGACGGGGGTTTCACCTCTCCACTTT.

The chain uses TRBV10-1 and TRBJ2-3, with 9 bases identical to TRBD2. V lost 3 bases, J lost 6 bases, and 7 bases stayed unmatched. The CDR3 runs to 15 residues. The germline gives CDR1 WNHNN, CDR2 SYGVQD (reference sequence). CDR3: CASSEEGLAADTQYF. CDR3 sequence (DNA): TGCGCCAGCAGTGAAGAGGGACTAGCTGCGGATACGCAGTATTTT.

This chain links TRBV24-1 with TRBJ2-2; D possibly corresponds to TRBD1 (6 bases). Trimming cost V 12 bases and J 3 bases, with 16 bases left between them. The CDR3 length is 14 residues. Germline V CDR1 and CDR2: KGHDR, SFDVKD. CDR3 region: CASSGHQDTGELFF. For the CDR3, the DNA is TGTGCCTCTTCGGGACACCAAGACACCGGGGAGCTGTTTTTT.

As concerns this clonotype: Sequence at one end of the junction differs from germline and may be a read error. J is TRBJ2-4 and V is TRBV6-2 or TRBV6-3; the D is unclear. The germline CDR1 and CDR2 sequences are MNHEY and SVGEGT. This CDR3 has 13 residues. CDR3 DNA sequence: TGTGCCAGCTGTTACGATGTCCAAAACATTAAGAACTTC. Translating gives CASCYDVQNIKNF.

A word on this clonotype: The germline gene is not matched at one end of the junction; a read error may be the cause. The chain couples TRBV29-1 to TRBJ1-2; no firm D call. In germline, CDR1 is SQVTM, CDR2 ANQGSEA. The length of the CDR3 is 12 residues. The CDR3 reads CSVEDPGRGDTF. In DNA, the CDR3 is TGCAGTGTTGAAGACCCCGGCCGCGGCGACACCTTC. The full variable domain, with the rest looked up from reference TRBV29-1 and TRBJ1-2, is SAVISQKPSRDICQRGTSLTIQCQVDSQVTMMFWYRQQPGQSLTLIATANQGSEATYESGFVIDKFPISRPNLTFSTLTVSNMSPEDSSIYLCSVEDPGRGDTFGSGTRLTVV.